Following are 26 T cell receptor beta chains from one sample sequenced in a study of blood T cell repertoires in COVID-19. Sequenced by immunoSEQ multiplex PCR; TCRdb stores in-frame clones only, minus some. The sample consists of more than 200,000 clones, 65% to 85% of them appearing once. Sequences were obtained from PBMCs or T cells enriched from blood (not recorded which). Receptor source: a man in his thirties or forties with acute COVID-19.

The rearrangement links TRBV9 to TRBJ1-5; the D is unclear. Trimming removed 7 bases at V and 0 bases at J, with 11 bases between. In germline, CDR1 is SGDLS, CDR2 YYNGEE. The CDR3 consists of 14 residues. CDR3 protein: CASGKSGSNQPQHF. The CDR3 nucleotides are TGTGCCAGCGGAAAGTCGGGTAGCAATCAGCCCCAGCATTTT.

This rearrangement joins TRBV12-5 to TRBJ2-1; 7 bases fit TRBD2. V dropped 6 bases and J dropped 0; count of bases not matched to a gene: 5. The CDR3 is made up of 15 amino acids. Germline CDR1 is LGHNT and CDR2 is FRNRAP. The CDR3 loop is CASGGTGGSYNEQFF. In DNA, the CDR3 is TGTGCTAGTGGGGGAACGGGGGGCTCCTACAATGAGCAGTTCTTC.

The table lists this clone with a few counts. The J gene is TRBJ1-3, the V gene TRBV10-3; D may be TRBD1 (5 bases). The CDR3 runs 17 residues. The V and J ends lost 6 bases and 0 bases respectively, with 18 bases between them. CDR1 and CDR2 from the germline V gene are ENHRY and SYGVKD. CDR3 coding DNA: TGTGCCATCAGCCCACACCCGACAGAGAACTCTGGAAACACCATATATTTT. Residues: CAISPHPTENSGNTIYF.

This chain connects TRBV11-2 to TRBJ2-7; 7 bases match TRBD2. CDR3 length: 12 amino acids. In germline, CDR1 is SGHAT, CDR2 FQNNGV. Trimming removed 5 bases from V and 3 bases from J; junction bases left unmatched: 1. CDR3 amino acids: CASSRDYYEQYF. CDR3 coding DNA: TGTGCCAGCAGCCGGGACTACTACGAGCAGTACTTC.

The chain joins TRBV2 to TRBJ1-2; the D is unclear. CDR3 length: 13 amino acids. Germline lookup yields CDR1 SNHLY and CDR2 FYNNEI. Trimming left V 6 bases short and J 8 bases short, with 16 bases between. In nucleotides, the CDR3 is TGTGCCAGCAGATACGGGGAGATAAAGGGCTACACCTTC. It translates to CASRYGEIKGYTF.

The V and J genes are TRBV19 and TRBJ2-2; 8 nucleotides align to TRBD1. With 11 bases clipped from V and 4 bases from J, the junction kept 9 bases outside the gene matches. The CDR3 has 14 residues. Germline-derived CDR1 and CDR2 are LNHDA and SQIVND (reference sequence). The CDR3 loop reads CAAGQGALTGELFF. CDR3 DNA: TGTGCCGCCGGGCAGGGGGCTCTCACCGGGGAGCTGTTTTTT.

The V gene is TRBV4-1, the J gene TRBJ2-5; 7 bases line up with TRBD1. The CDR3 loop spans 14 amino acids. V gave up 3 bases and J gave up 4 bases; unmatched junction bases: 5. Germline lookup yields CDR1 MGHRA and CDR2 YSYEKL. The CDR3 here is CASSHQTGIETQYF. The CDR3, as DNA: TGCGCCAGCAGCCACCAGACAGGGATAGAGACCCAGTACTTC.

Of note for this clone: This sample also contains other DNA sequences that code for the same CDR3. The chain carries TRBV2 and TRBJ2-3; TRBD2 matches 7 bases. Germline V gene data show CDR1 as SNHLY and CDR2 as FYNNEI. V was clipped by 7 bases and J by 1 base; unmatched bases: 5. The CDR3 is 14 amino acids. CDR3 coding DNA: TGTGCCAGCACGGGGGGAACTGGCACAGATACGCAGTATTTT. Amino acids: CASTGGTGTDTQYF.

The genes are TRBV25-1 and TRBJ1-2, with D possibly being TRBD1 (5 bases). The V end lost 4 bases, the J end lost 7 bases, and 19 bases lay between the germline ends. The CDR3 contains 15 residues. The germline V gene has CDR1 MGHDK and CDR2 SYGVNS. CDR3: CASSAQPSQGTGYTF. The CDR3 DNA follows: TGTGCCAGCAGTGCGCAACCCTCCCAGGGAACTGGCTACACCTTC.

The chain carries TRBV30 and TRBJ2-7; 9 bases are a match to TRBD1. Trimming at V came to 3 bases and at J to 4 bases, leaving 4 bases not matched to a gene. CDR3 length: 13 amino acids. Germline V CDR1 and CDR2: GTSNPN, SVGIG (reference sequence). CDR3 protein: CAWSPGQGYEQYF. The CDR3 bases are TGTGCCTGGAGCCCGGGACAGGGTTACGAGCAGTACTTC. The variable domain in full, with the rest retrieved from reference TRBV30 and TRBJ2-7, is SQTIHQWPATLVQPVGSPLSLECTVEGTSNPNLYWYRQAAGRGLQLLFYSVGIGQISSEVPQNLSASRPQDRQFILSSKKLLLSDSGFYLCAWSPGQGYEQYFGPGTRLTVT.

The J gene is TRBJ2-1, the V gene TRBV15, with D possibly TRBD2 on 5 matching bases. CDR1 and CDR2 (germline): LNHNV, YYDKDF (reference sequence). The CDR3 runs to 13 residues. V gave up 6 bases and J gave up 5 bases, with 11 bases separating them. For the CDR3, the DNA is TGTGCCACCAGAAGGAGGTCCGACAATGAGCAGTTCTTC. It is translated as CATRRRSDNEQFF. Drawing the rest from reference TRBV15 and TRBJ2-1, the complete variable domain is DAMVIQNPRYQVTQFGKPVTLSCSQTLNHNVMYWYQQKSSQAPKLLFHYYDKDFNNEADTPDNFQSRRPNTSFCFLDIRSPGLGDTAMYLCATRRRSDNEQFFGPGTRLTVL.

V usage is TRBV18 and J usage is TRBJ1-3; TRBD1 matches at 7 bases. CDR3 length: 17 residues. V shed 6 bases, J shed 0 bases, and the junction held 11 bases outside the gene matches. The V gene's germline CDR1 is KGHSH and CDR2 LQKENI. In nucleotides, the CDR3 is TGTGCCAGCTCCGTAAGGACAGGATTTTCCTCTGGAAACACCATATATTTT. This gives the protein CASSVRTGFSSGNTIYF.

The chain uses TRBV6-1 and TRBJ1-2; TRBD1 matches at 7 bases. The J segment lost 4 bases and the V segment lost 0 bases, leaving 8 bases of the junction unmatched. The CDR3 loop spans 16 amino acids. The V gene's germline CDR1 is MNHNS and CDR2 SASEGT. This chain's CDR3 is CASSEAGKGARYGYTF. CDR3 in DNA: TGTGCCAGCAGTGAAGCGGGGAAGGGGGCGCGCTATGGCTACACCTTC.

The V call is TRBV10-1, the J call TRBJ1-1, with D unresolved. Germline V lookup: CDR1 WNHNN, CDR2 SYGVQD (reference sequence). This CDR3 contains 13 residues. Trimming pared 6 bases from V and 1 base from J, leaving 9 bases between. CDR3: CASRLEGNTEAFF. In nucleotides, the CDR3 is TGCGCCAGCAGGTTGGAGGGGAACACTGAAGCTTTCTTT.

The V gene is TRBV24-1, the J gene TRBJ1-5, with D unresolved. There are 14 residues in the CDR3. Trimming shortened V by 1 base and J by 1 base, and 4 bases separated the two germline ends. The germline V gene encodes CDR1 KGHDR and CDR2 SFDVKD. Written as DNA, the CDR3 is TGTGCCACCAGTGATTTTCTGAGCAATCAGCCCCAGCATTTT. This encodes CATSDFLSNQPQHF.

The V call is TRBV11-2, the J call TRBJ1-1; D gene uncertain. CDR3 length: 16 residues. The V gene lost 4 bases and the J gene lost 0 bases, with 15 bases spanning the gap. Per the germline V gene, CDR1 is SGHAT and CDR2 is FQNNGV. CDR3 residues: CASSSLSMVMNTEAFF. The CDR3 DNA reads TGTGCCAGCAGCTCTCTAAGTATGGTCATGAACACTGAAGCTTTCTTT. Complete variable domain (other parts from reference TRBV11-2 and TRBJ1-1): EAGVAQSPRYKIIEKRQSVAFWCNPISGHATLYWYQQILGQGPKLLIQFQNNGVVDDSQLPKDRFSAERLKGVDSTLKIQPAKLEDSAVYLCASSSLSMVMNTEAFFGQGTRLTVV.

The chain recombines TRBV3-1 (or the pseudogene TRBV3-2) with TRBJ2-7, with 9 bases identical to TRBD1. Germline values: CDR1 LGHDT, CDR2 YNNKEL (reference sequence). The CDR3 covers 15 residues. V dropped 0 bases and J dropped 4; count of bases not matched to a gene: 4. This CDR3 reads CASSQDPGQGYEQYF. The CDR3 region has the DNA TGTGCCAGCAGCCAAGACCCGGGACAGGGTTACGAGCAGTACTTC.

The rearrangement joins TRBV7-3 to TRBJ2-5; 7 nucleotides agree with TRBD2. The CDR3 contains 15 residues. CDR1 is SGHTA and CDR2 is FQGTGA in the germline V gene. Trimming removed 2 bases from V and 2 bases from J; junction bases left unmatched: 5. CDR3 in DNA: TGTGCCAGCAGCTTAGGCGGGGGTGTTCAAGAGACCCAGTACTTC. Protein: CASSLGGGVQETQYF.

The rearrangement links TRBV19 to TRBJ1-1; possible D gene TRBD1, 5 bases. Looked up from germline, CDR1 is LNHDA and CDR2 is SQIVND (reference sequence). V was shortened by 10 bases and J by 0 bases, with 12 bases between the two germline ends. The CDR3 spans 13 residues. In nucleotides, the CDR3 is TGTGCCATTTCAGCAGGGTTGAACACTGAAGCTTTCTTT. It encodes CAISAGLNTEAFF.

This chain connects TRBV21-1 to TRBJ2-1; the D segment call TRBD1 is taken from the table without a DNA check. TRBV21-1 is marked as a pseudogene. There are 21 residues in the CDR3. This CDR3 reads CASSKALYQTATGGSLWEQFF. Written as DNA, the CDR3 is TGTGCCAGCAGCAAAGCGCTTTATCAAACGGCGACAGGGGGCTCTCTTTGGGAGCAGTTCTTC.

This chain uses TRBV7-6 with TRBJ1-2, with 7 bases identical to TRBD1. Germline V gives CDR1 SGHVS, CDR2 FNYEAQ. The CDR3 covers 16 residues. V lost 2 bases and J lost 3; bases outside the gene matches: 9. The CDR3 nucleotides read TGTGCCAGCAGCTTATACGAGGGGGCGGCGTACTATGGCTACACCTTC. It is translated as CASSLYEGAAYYGYTF. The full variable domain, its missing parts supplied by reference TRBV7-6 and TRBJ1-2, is GAGVSQSPRYKVTKRGQDVALRCDPISGHVSLYWYRQALGQGPEFLTYFNYEAQQDKSGLPNDRFSAERPEGSISTLTIQRTEQRDSAMYRCASSLYEGAAYYGYTFGSGTRLTVV.

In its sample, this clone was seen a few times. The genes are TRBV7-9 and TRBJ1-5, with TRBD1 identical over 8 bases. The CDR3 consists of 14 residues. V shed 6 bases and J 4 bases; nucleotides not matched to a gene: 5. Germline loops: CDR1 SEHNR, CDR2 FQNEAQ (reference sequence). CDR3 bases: TGTGCCAGCAGTCCGACAGGGGCTAATCAGCCCCAGCATTTT. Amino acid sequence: CASSPTGANQPQHF.

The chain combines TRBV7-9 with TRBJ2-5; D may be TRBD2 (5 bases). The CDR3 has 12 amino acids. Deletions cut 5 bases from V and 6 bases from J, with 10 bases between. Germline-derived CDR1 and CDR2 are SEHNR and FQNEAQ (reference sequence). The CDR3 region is CASSPLVQTQYF. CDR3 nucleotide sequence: TGTGCCAGCAGCCCACTAGTTCAGACCCAGTACTTC.

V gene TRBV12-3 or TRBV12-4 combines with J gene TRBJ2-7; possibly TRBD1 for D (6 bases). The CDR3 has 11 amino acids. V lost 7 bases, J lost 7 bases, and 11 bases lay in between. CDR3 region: CASTERGEQYF. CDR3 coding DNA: TGTGCCAGCACCGAAAGGGGGGAGCAGTACTTC.

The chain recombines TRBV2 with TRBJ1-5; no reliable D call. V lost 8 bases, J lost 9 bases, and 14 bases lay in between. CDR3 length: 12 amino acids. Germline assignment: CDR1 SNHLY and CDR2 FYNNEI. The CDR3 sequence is CASREDVGPQHF. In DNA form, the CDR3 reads TGTGCCAGCCGGGAAGACGTCGGGCCCCAGCATTTT.

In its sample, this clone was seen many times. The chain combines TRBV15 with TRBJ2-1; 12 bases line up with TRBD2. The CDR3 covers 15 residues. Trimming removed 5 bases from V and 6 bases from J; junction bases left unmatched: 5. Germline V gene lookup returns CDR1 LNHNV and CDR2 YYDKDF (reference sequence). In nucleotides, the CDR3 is TGTGCCACCAGCCTGGCTAGCGGGGGGGCCAATGAGCAGTTCTTC. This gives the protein CATSLASGGANEQFF.